This is a list of T cell receptor beta chains from one sample in a study of cytomegalovirus exposure and HLA in healthy donors. Sequencing was performed with immunoSEQ multiplex PCR; in TCRdb, only in-frame clones are kept and a portion is missing. Of over 120,000 clones in the sample, approximately 80% are singletons; the top ten hold less than 3%. The sequenced material came from PBMCs. The receptor set was obtained from a woman younger than 30 in good health and CMV-seropositive. The conserved cysteine and the conserved F or W are not part of the CDR3 here. A D gene is named only where the DNA matches it firmly. For some rows the clone size is stated as once, few or many, or as a class when expanded; others skip it.

CDR3 protein | clone size | J gene | V gene | D gene
ASSVARTGELF | - | TRBJ2-2 | TRBV9 | -
AWQQGNYGYT | few | TRBJ1-2 | TRBV30 | -
ASSGAARGHETQY | few | TRBJ2-5 | TRBV9 | TRBD1
ASSDTRTWVREQY | - | - | TRBV7-8 | -
AGSVLSQPQH | - | TRBJ1-5 | TRBV28 | -
ASSYSGQGGFGYT | - | TRBJ1-2 | TRBV27 | TRBD1
ASSQRGGTDTQY | - | TRBJ2-3 | TRBV11-3 | TRBD2
ASSISSSYNSPLH | - | TRBJ1-6 | TRBV19 | -
ASSLGAATYEQY | once | TRBJ2-7 | TRBV11-2 | -
ASSLTPGLAPTGELF | - | TRBJ2-2 | TRBV5-4 | TRBD2
ASGSDRGPPDTQY | - | TRBJ2-3 | TRBV12-5 | TRBD1
ASSQDLGGTTNEKLF | - | TRBJ1-4 | TRBV14 | -
ASSTQGPNTEAF | - | TRBJ1-1 | TRBV28 | -
ASSAGQGSTGELF | - | TRBJ2-2 | TRBV7-2 | TRBD1
ASSVYDSGGLDEQF | - | TRBJ2-1 | TRBV5-8 | TRBD1
ASSTTATNEKLF | - | TRBJ1-4 | TRBV19 | -
AITTPEDSLAGELF | - | TRBJ2-2 | TRBV10-3 | -
ASSQGQLINYGYT | few | TRBJ1-2 | TRBV11-2 | TRBD1
ASSVVGDRQETQY | - | TRBJ2-5 | TRBV9 | TRBD1
SVREGGVPYEQY | few | TRBJ2-7 | TRBV29-1 | TRBD1
ASSFSRVNNNEQF | few | TRBJ2-1 | TRBV28 | -
ASSRSGLTDTQY | - | TRBJ2-3 | TRBV7-9 | -
ASSSVTGANVLT | - | TRBJ2-6 | TRBV7-2 | -
AISVGQSNTIY | - | TRBJ1-3 | TRBV10-3 | -
ASSYDRGRGSYNSPLH | once | TRBJ1-6 | TRBV5-5 | TRBD1
SVESSGQLNYGYT | - | TRBJ1-2 | TRBV29-1 | TRBD1
ASSIPPPGSGELF | - | TRBJ2-2 | TRBV19 | -
ASSYLQNNEQF | - | TRBJ2-1 | TRBV6-5 | -
ASSTRGQINEKLF | - | TRBJ1-4 | TRBV19 | -
AWSVQGIYGYT | - | TRBJ1-2 | TRBV30 | TRBD1
ASSLVSGGLQGGRNEQF | once | TRBJ2-1 | TRBV13 | TRBD2
ASSQWRQEPQH | - | TRBJ1-5 | TRBV4-1 | -
ASRRTESSYNEQF | - | TRBJ2-1 | TRBV27 | -
ASSHGGDFSPLH | - | TRBJ1-6 | TRBV7-9 | -
ASSRGGRGVKTQY | - | TRBJ2-5 | TRBV7-2 | -
ASSLVTGTVSYEQY | - | TRBJ2-7 | TRBV7-2 | TRBD1
ASSYTSSGANVLT | - | TRBJ2-6 | TRBV6-5 | -
ASSPIGGVNTEAF | - | TRBJ1-1 | TRBV18 | -
ASRADRGTTEAF | - | TRBJ1-1 | TRBV6-5 | TRBD1
ASIRTNSYEQY | - | TRBJ2-7 | TRBV5-5 | -
ASSEDTQGNGYT | few | TRBJ1-2 | TRBV10-1 | -
ASSLASGGLYEQY | once | TRBJ2-7 | TRBV5-1 | TRBD2
ASSFNRETQY | - | TRBJ2-5 | TRBV7-9 | -
ASSEGVYGYT | - | TRBJ1-2 | TRBV19 | -
ASSSQGTGLYNEQF | few | TRBJ2-1 | TRBV7-9 | TRBD1
ASSEVQGASTDTQY | - | TRBJ2-3 | TRBV5-6 | TRBD1